These T cell receptor beta chains were read from a single sample in a study of radiotherapy plus CTLA-4 blockade in lung cancer. Here immunoSEQ multiplex PCR was the method, and the copy in TCRdb shows in-frame clones only, minus some. The sample has about 88,000 clones, more than 70% seen once; the top ten hold over 13%. Here the sequenced sample was peripheral blood, taken from a patient treated with radiotherapy plus ipilimumab. Receptor source: a human donor with non-small cell lung cancer that progressed on radiotherapy plus ipilimumab. Each CDR3 is given with its conserved first and last residue. Each record gives: J gene, clone size, D gene, V gene, CDR3 DNA, CDR3 protein. D genes are given only for firm matches. Some rows have no size entry. The others give once, few or many, or a class for an expanded clone.

TRBJ1-1,-,-,TRBV2,TGTGCCAGCAGTGAAGCTAGGTCGGGCACTGAAGCTTTCTTT,CASSEARSGTEAFF
TRBJ2-1,few,TRBD2,TRBV19,TGTGCCAGTAGTCTAGCGGACGACTCCTACAATGAGCAGTTCTTC,CASSLADDSYNEQFF
TRBJ2-1,-,TRBD2,TRBV27,TGTGCCAGCAGTCATAGCGGGAGGGCCAATGAGCAGTTCTTC,CASSHSGRANEQFF
TRBJ2-7,-,-,TRBV7-9,TGTGCCAGCAGTTCCCGGACCCTCGGGACCTACGAGCAGTACTTC,CASSSRTLGTYEQYF
TRBJ2-2,-,-,TRBV19,TGTGCCAGTAGTCCCCTCGACAGTGAGAACGGGGAGCTGTTTTTT,CASSPLDSENGELFF
TRBJ2-7,-,-,TRBV6-5,TGTGCCAGCAGTTCAGGGGCGGGGGAGCAGTACTTC,CASSSGAGEQYF
TRBJ1-2,-,-,TRBV6-5,TGTGCCAGCAGCCAGAACCTCAACTATGGCTACACCTTC,CASSQNLNYGYTF
TRBJ2-6,-,-,TRBV2,TGTGCCAGCAGTGACCGGGCTGGGGCCAACGTCCTGACTTTC,CASSDRAGANVLTF
TRBJ2-5,-,-,TRBV4-1,TGCGCCAGCAGCCAATCTGCCGCGCAGGGTAAAGAGACCCAGTACTTC,CASSQSAAQGKETQYF
TRBJ2-3,-,TRBD2,TRBV11-2,TGTGCCAGCACCCAGGGCGGGAGGGTGGATACGCAGTATTTT,CASTQGGRVDTQYF
TRBJ2-2,-,-,TRBV7-8,TGTGCCAGCACCGAGGGGGGGTCCGGGGAGCTGTTTTTT,CASTEGGSGELFF
TRBJ1-1,-,-,TRBV27,TGTGCCAGCAGTACCACAGGGACTGAAGCTTTCTTT,CASSTTGTEAFF
TRBJ2-4,-,-,TRBV7-6,TGTGCCAGCAGCTTAGACTCTGGGACACAGAACATTCAGTACTTC,CASSLDSGTQNIQYF
TRBJ2-1,-,-,TRBV6-6,TGTGCCAGCACTGCGGAGCGTTACAATGAGCAGTTCTTC,CASTAERYNEQFF
TRBJ1-2,-,-,TRBV29-1,TGCAGCGTTGAATGGGGAGGCTATGGCTACACCTTC,CSVEWGGYGYTF
TRBJ2-3,-,TRBD2,TRBV18,TGTGCCAGCTCGGGCGGGAGAATCACAGATACGCAGTATTTT,CASSGGRITDTQYF
TRBJ1-2,-,-,TRBV4-2,TGTGCCAGCAGCCAAGGAGGCTCAAAGAACTATGGCTACACCTTC,CASSQGGSKNYGYTF
TRBJ2-7,few,TRBD1,TRBV18,TGTGCCAGCTCACCGGGACAGGGAGCGGGGTACTTC,CASSPGQGAGYF
TRBJ1-1,-,TRBD1,TRBV28,TGTGCCAGCAGTCGTGAAGGGGGCCTGGGCACTGAAGCTTTCTTT,CASSREGGLGTEAFF
TRBJ2-7,-,-,TRBV6-5,TGTGCCAGCACCGTTATAGGGGGGGGAATTTACGAGCAGTACTTC,CASTVIGGGIYEQYF
TRBJ2-7,-,TRBD2,TRBV11-1,TGTGCCAGCAGCCCTGCCCTAGCGGGATACGAGCAGTACTTC,CASSPALAGYEQYF
TRBJ2-1,-,-,TRBV13,TGTGCCAGCAGCTTAACCCAAGGGGGACTCTCCTACAATGAGCAGTTCTTC,CASSLTQGGLSYNEQFF
TRBJ2-5,-,-,TRBV7-6,TGTGCCAGCAGCGCAATCCAAGAGACCCAGTACTTC,CASSAIQETQYF
TRBJ2-4,-,TRBD1,TRBV15,TGTGCCACCAGCAGTGACAGGGGAAGCAAAAACATTCAGTACTTC,CATSSDRGSKNIQYF
TRBJ2-1,-,-,TRBV19,TGTGCCAGTAGCCCCTTAGGGGGAGTTTTTGATGAGCAGTTCTTC,CASSPLGGVFDEQFF
TRBJ1-6,-,-,TRBV2,TGTGCCAGCAGCGAGAGAACCGTGGGGGATTCACCCCTCCACTTT,CASSERTVGDSPLHF
TRBJ2-7,-,-,TRBV7-9,TGTGCCAGCAGCTTCGAGGGGACCGAGCAGTACTTC,CASSFEGTEQYF
TRBJ1-2,-,TRBD1,TRBV27,TGTGCCAGCAGATTAGGACAGGGGACTGGCTACACCTTC,CASRLGQGTGYTF
TRBJ2-7,few,-,TRBV28,TGTGCCAGCAGTCCGCAGGCGGTCTACGAGCAGTACTTC,CASSPQAVYEQYF
TRBJ2-7,once,-,TRBV28,TGTGCCAGCAGTCCGTCTTGGGTGTCGAACTACGAGCAGTACTTC,CASSPSWVSNYEQYF
TRBJ2-7,-,-,TRBV28,TGTGCCAGCAGTTTTGGATACGAGCAGTACTTC,CASSFGYEQYF
TRBJ2-2,-,-,TRBV7-8,TGTGCCAGCAGCTCCCTCGGGTGGGCAGTTTCGAACACCGGGGAGCTGTTTTTT,CASSSLGWAVSNTGELFF
TRBJ2-2,-,-,TRBV29-1,TGCAGCGTTGAGAAGGGGGGGGCCGGGGAGCTGTTTTTT,CSVEKGGAGELFF
TRBJ1-2,-,TRBD1,TRBV6-1,TGTGCCAGCAGCCCCGGGACAGGGCATGGCTACACCTTC,CASSPGTGHGYTF
TRBJ1-3,-,TRBD1,TRBV2,TGTGCCAGCAGTGAACGTCCCGGGACAGGAATTTATGGAAACACCATATATTTT,CASSERPGTGIYGNTIYF
TRBJ2-1,few,TRBD2,TRBV19,TGTGCCAGTAGTCTAGAACCGGGACTAGCGGGAGGGCCCTACAATGAGCAGTTCTTC,CASSLEPGLAGGPYNEQFF
TRBJ1-2,once,-,TRBV5-1,TGCGCCAGCAGCTTGGGACAGTCCTACTATGGCTACACCTTC,CASSLGQSYYGYTF
TRBJ1-4,-,-,TRBV7-9,TGTGCCAGCAGCTTAAAAGGCCAGGGAAATGAAAAACTGTTTTTT,CASSLKGQGNEKLFF
TRBJ2-1,-,-,TRBV28,TGTGCCAGCAGCCCCGTAAGTCGGAGGTCAAAGTTCTTC,CASSPVSRRSKFF
TRBJ2-3,-,-,TRBV6-1,TGTGCCAGCAGTGAGAGGGGACGGACTACAGATACGCAGTATTTT,CASSERGRTTDTQYF
TRBJ2-1,-,-,TRBV4-2,TGTGCCAGCAGCCAAGATTCGGGGGCCCCAGCCTACAGTGAGCAGTTCTTC,CASSQDSGAPAYSEQFF
TRBJ2-5,-,-,TRBV7-6,TGTGCCAGCAGCTTGTCTACTGTCGGCAGCAGGATGAAAGAGACCCAGTACTTC,CASSLSTVGSRMKETQYF
TRBJ2-3,-,-,TRBV9,TGTGCCAGCAGCGTAGGTCTAGGCATGGCAGATACGCAGTATTTT,CASSVGLGMADTQYF
TRBJ2-3,-,TRBD1,TRBV28,TGTGCCAGCAGCCGTACAGGGGTCACAGATACGCAGTATTTT,CASSRTGVTDTQYF
TRBJ1-2,-,-,TRBV6-5,TGTGCCAGCAGTCGCGGCAGGGCGTTGGATGGCTACACCTTC,CASSRGRALDGYTF
TRBJ2-4,-,TRBD2,TRBV7-9,TGTGCCAGCAGCCCCCGTCGGGGGGAGGGATTGGGAAACATTCAGTACTTC,CASSPRRGEGLGNIQYF
TRBJ2-2,-,-,TRBV9,TGTGCCAGCAGCGTAGAGAAGTATACCGGGGAGCTGTTTTTT,CASSVEKYTGELFF
TRBJ1-4,-,TRBD1,TRBV28,TGTGCCAGCAGTTTATACGGACAGGGAGTTGAAAAACTGTTTTTT,CASSLYGQGVEKLFF
TRBJ1-1,-,-,TRBV4-3,TGCGCCAGCAGCCGAGGGACCAAGAACACTGAAGCTTTCTTT,CASSRGTKNTEAFF